What follows is one T cell receptor beta chain and its context. This specimen comes from a study of blood T cell repertoires in COVID-19. Study details: Samples representing acute and convalescent COVID-19 were sourced from the United States, Italy and Spain.

V lost 5 bases and J lost 5; bases outside the gene matches: 8. The CDR3 covers 14 residues. The germline CDR1 and CDR2 sequences are SNHLY and FYNNEI. Participants reported their clinical history, and cohort assignment relied on those reports. Cohort 3 donors counted as recovered after two negative PCRs, clearance, or resolved symptoms. In the study's own analysis: Estimation of nucleated cell counts was performed using reference gene primer amplification. Method: immunoSEQ multiplex PCR; TCRdb's copy keeps in-frame clones and lacks some. That table furnishes V, J and clone size, whereas the DNA furnished D and trimming. The table has around 500,000 clones, 85% to 90% seen once.

The clonotype originates from a woman aged 40 to 50 who had recovered from COVID-19. The chain is built from TRBV2 and TRBJ2-7, with 8 bases lining up with TRBD1. Sequencing was performed on PBMCs or T cells enriched from blood (not recorded which). The CDR3 bases are TGTGCCAGCAGTATGGACAGGGTAAAAAACGAGCAGTACTTC. It encodes CASSMDRVKNEQYF.